The 30 T cell receptor beta chains presented below share a single source sample, sequenced in a study of blood T cell repertoires in COVID-19. Sequenced by immunoSEQ multiplex PCR; TCRdb stores in-frame clones only, minus some. The data show 210,000 or so clones, roughly 86% seen once. Sequencing input: peripheral blood. Every receptor here comes from a woman aged 70 to 79 with active or convalescent COVID-19.

V gene TRBV6-5 combines with J gene TRBJ1-1, with D tentatively TRBD1 (6 bases). Germline assignment: CDR1 MNHEY and CDR2 SVGAGI. This CDR3 has 13 amino acids. V gave up 5 bases and J gave up 4 bases, with 11 bases separating them. The CDR3 here is CASSRGAVTEAFF. The CDR3 DNA follows: TGTGCCAGCAGTCGGGGGGCGGTCACTGAAGCTTTCTTT.

The chain couples TRBV18 to TRBJ1-1; no reliable D call. With 4 bases removed from V and 0 bases from J, the gap between germline ends came to 6 bases. The germline V gene encodes CDR1 KGHSH and CDR2 LQKENI. This CDR3 is built from 13 residues. CDR3 DNA sequence: TGTGCCAGCTCACTAGATTTGAACACTGAAGCTTTCTTT. It codes for CASSLDLNTEAFF.

The sample holds a few counts of this clone. This chain connects TRBV10-3 to TRBJ1-2, with D tentatively TRBD1 (5 bases). Germline V gives CDR1 ENHRY, CDR2 SYGVKD. The CDR3 runs 16 residues. The V end lost 10 bases, the J end lost 4 bases, and 25 bases lay between the germline ends. The DNA for the CDR3 is TGTGCCACCATGGCGCAGGGAGGGGCGCGGGCCTATGGCTACACCTTC. It specifies CATMAQGGARAYGYTF.

The sample holds many counts of this clone. V usage is TRBV2 and J usage is TRBJ2-7, with 10 bases that match TRBD1. The germline V gene has CDR1 SNHLY and CDR2 FYNNEI. With V trimmed by 6 bases and J by 4 bases, 9 bases remained unmatched. The CDR3 runs to 15 residues. The CDR3 here is CASRIDRGLSYEQYF. In nucleotides, the CDR3 is TGTGCCAGCAGGATTGACAGGGGGCTCTCGTACGAGCAGTACTTC.

V is TRBV14 and J is TRBJ2-7, with 8 bases lining up with TRBD2. Germline V lookup: CDR1 SGHDN, CDR2 FVKESK. V lost 3 bases to trimming and J lost 4 bases; unmatched junction nucleotides: 8. This CDR3 comprises 15 residues. The CDR3 reads CASSHPPSGGYEQYF. The CDR3 bases are TGTGCCAGCAGCCACCCTCCGTCGGGGGGGTACGAGCAGTACTTC.

This chain joins TRBV3-1 (or the pseudogene TRBV3-2) and TRBJ1-6, with D unresolved. CDR1 is LGHDT, CDR2 YNNKEL, per germline (reference sequence). The CDR3 is 14 amino acids. With 6 bases removed from V and 3 bases from J, the gap between germline ends came to 9 bases. The chain's CDR3 is CASSPRSYNSPLHF. CDR3 coding DNA: TGTGCCAGCAGTCCTCGGAGCTATAATTCACCCCTCCACTTT.

The chain joins TRBV19 to TRBJ2-1; TRBD2 agrees at 10 bases. CDR1 is LNHDA, CDR2 SQIVND, per germline (reference sequence). J lost 8 bases, V lost 10 bases, and 2 bases had no gene match. The CDR3 has 11 residues. Written as DNA, the CDR3 is TGTGCCACTAGCGGGAGCTATGAGCAGTTCTTC. This sequence encodes CATSGSYEQFF.

V and J are TRBV6-5 and TRBJ2-1; 11 nucleotides line up with TRBD2. Germline-derived CDR1 and CDR2 are MNHEY and SVGAGI. CDR3 size: 15 residues. The ends lost 6 bases at V and 8 bases at J; junction bases unmatched: 9. CDR3 sequence (DNA): TGTGCCAGCAGCTCCTCTCCGGGACTAGCGGATGAGCAGTTCTTC. Protein sequence: CASSSSPGLADEQFF.

The chain couples TRBV10-2 to TRBJ1-1; TRBD1 matches 8 bases. This CDR3 is built from 16 residues. V was pared by 0 bases and J by 5 bases, with 8 bases of the junction left unmatched. The germline gives CDR1 WSHSY, CDR2 SAAADI. CDR3 sequence: CASSESSVQGETEAFF. The DNA for the CDR3 is TGCGCCAGCAGTGAGTCCAGCGTACAGGGGGAAACTGAAGCTTTCTTT.

This sequence joins TRBV23-1 and TRBJ1-3; TRBD1 aligns across 9 bases. TRBV23-1 is given ORF status, its function remaining uncertain. CDR3 length: 17 amino acids. V was pared by 0 bases and J by 3 bases, with 6 bases of the junction left unmatched. The CDR3 spells CASSQSGDRVGGNTIYF. The CDR3 DNA follows: TGCGCCAGCAGTCAATCGGGGGACAGGGTGGGTGGAAACACCATATATTTT.

This chain joins TRBV5-1 and TRBJ1-1; weak D call: TRBD1 (6 bases). Between the trimmed V and J ends, which lost 6 bases and 4 bases, there was a span of 16 bases. Per germline, CDR1 SGHRS and CDR2 YFSETQ. The CDR3 consists of 14 residues. The CDR3 DNA follows: TGCGCCAGCACCCCAGGGGCCATGGGCACTGAAGCTTTCTTT. The encoded protein is CASTPGAMGTEAFF. The full variable domain, rest sourced from reference TRBV5-1 and TRBJ1-1, is KAGVTQTPRYLIKTRGQQVTLSCSPISGHRSVSWYQQTPGQGLQFLFEYFSETQRNKGNFPGRFSGRQFSNSRSEMNVSTLELGDSALYLCASTPGAMGTEAFFGQGTRLTVV.

This clone was seen only a few times. The CDR3 is CASSQVVLDAYEQYF. DNA for the CDR3: TGCGCCAGCAGCCAAGTGGTTCTAGACGCCTACGAGCAGTACTTC. V and J are TRBV4-1 and TRBJ2-7; D is ambiguous. The CDR3 consists of 15 residues. V was trimmed by 1 base and J by 2 bases, leaving 12 bases between them. Germline assignment: CDR1 MGHRA and CDR2 YSYEKL.

V and J are TRBV5-6 and TRBJ2-3; D is perhaps TRBD2 (6 bases). The CDR3 contains 18 residues. In germline, CDR1 is SGHDT, CDR2 YYEEEE. Trimming cost V 0 bases and J 1 base, with 18 bases left between them. The CDR3 region is CASSLGGSGYGRTDTQYF. The CDR3 DNA is TGTGCCAGCAGCTTGGGAGGTAGCGGTTACGGGCGCACAGATACGCAGTATTTT.

This clone was recorded at least ten times. V usage is TRBV7-9 and J usage is TRBJ1-5; weak D call: TRBD1 (6 bases). This CDR3 spans 17 amino acids. The V gene lost 5 bases and the J gene lost 0 bases, with 17 bases spanning the gap. CDR1 is SEHNR and CDR2 is FQNEAQ in the germline V gene (reference sequence). Written as DNA, the CDR3 is TGTGCCAGCAGCGCCGGGGGGCCACTAGGTAGCAATCAGCCCCAGCATTTT. Translating it yields CASSAGGPLGSNQPQHF.

The chain combines TRBV27 with TRBJ1-2, with D maybe TRBD1 (5 bases). Germline V gives CDR1 MNHEY, CDR2 SMNVEV (reference sequence). The V gene lost 6 bases and the J gene lost 4 bases, with 21 bases spanning the gap. CDR3 length: 16 residues. CDR3 region: CASRRITGLGSYGYTF. CDR3 sequence (DNA): TGTGCCAGCAGGAGAATCACAGGTCTCGGTAGCTATGGCTACACCTTC.

This chain links TRBV7-2 with TRBJ1-1; 11 bases are shared with TRBD1. The CDR3 extends over 16 amino acids. V trimming: 5 bases; J trimming: 4 bases; junction bases outside the gene matches: 9. Germline CDR1 is SGHTA and CDR2 is FQGNSA. CDR3 bases: TGTGCCAGCAGCCCTTATTCCGGGACAGGGGGCACTGAAGCTTTCTTT. This translates into CASSPYSGTGGTEAFF.

This chain connects TRBV7-9 to TRBJ1-4; 8 nucleotides agree with TRBD1. Germline V gives CDR1 SEHNR, CDR2 FQNEAQ (reference sequence). V trimming: 5 bases; J trimming: 13 bases; junction bases outside the gene matches: 18. The CDR3 length is 16 residues. For the CDR3, the DNA is TGTGCCAGCAGCCCCGGACAGGGTTCACGTGCGTGGGGACTGTTTTTT. It codes for CASSPGQGSRAWGLFF.

This chain joins TRBV5-6 and TRBJ2-3; 7 nucleotides match TRBD1. The CDR3 totals 13 residues. With V trimmed by 4 bases and J by 4 bases, 3 bases remained unmatched. Germline V CDR1 and CDR2: SGHDT, YYEEEE. The CDR3 DNA sequence: TGTGCCAGCAGCCAACAGGGGCCAGATACGCAGTATTTT. It codes for CASSQQGPDTQYF.

The chain joins TRBV3-1 (or the pseudogene TRBV3-2) to TRBJ2-2; D perhaps matches TRBD1 (5 bases). Looked up from germline, CDR1 is LGHDT and CDR2 is YNNKEL (reference sequence). The CDR3 loop spans 16 amino acids. V was shortened by 1 base and J by 5 bases, with 14 bases between the two germline ends. The CDR3 sequence: CASSQVPRVWTGELFF. The CDR3 DNA is TGTGCCAGCAGCCAAGTTCCCAGGGTGTGGACCGGGGAGCTGTTTTTT.

This chain uses TRBV3-1 (or the pseudogene TRBV3-2) with TRBJ2-1, with 9 bases that match TRBD2. This CDR3 region has 16 residues. The germline gives CDR1 LGHDT, CDR2 YNNKEL (reference sequence). Losses at the gene ends were 1 base for V and 3 bases for J; bases not matched to a gene: 4. The CDR3 is CASSQAASGDYNEQFF. The CDR3 DNA sequence: TGTGCCAGCAGCCAAGCGGCTAGCGGGGACTACAATGAGCAGTTCTTC.

Concerning this clone itself: The identical CDR3 is also encoded by other nucleotide sequences in the sample. This chain connects TRBV18 to TRBJ2-6, with D hard to call. CDR3 size: 14 residues. Trimming pared 3 bases from V and 1 base from J, leaving 4 bases between. CDR1 is KGHSH, CDR2 LQKENI, per germline. CDR3 in DNA: TGTGCCAGCTCACCTCTATCTGGGGCCAACGTCCTGACTTTC. Amino acids: CASSPLSGANVLTF.

The sample holds a few counts of this clone. The CDR3 region has the DNA TGTGCCAGCAGTTACAGGGGGAACGAGCAGTACTTC. It yields the protein CASSYRGNEQYF. The genes are TRBV6-6 and TRBJ2-7, with D perhaps matching TRBD1 (6 bases). Trimming stripped 2 bases from V and 5 bases from J, with 7 bases between. Germline values: CDR1 MNHNY, CDR2 SVGAGI (reference sequence). The CDR3 length is 12 residues.

The CDR3 sequence is CASSQEDSSHNEQFF. In DNA, the CDR3 is TGTGCCAGCAGCCAAGAGGACAGCAGTCATAATGAGCAGTTCTTC. The chain links TRBV4-2 to TRBJ2-1, with D perhaps matching TRBD1 (6 bases). The germline V gene has CDR1 LGHNA and CDR2 YNFKEQ. V was pared by 0 bases and J by 7 bases, with 13 bases between. The length of the CDR3 is 15 residues.

The rearrangement links TRBV11-2 to TRBJ2-7, with 8 bases matching TRBD1. The CDR3 is made up of 16 amino acids. Per the germline V gene, CDR1 is SGHAT and CDR2 is FQNNGV. J gave up 6 bases and V 3 bases, and 13 bases lay outside the gene matches. The CDR3 protein is CASSLRRDRSIAEQYF. The DNA for the CDR3 is TGTGCCAGCAGCTTGAGGCGGGACAGGAGTATTGCCGAGCAGTACTTC.

The genes are TRBV6-8 and TRBJ2-1, with D unclear. The CDR3 loop spans 19 amino acids. Germline V gene lookup returns CDR1 MNHGY and CDR2 SAAAGT. Trimming took 0 bases from V and 2 from J, leaving 20 bases between them. The CDR3 sequence: CASSYSRRIRRSPYNEQFF. The CDR3 DNA follows: TGTGCCAGCAGTTACTCGAGACGCATTCGGCGGAGTCCCTACAATGAGCAGTTCTTC.

The chain recombines TRBV5-8 with TRBJ1-2; 7 bases fit TRBD1. The J segment lost 4 bases and the V segment lost 1 base, leaving 1 base of the junction unmatched. Germline V gene lookup returns CDR1 SGHTS and CDR2 YDEGEE. There are 13 residues in the CDR3. The CDR3, as DNA: TGTGCCAGCAGCTTGAGGGGGCCCTATGGCTACACCTTC. It codes for CASSLRGPYGYTF. Full variable domain (outside the CDR3, taken from reference TRBV5-8 and TRBJ1-2): EAGVTQSPTHLIKTRGQQATLRCSPISGHTSVYWYQQALGLGLQFLLWYDEGEERNRGNFPPRFSGRQFPNYSSELNVNALELEDSALYLCASSLRGPYGYTFGSGTRLTVV.

J is TRBJ2-5 and V is TRBV2; 9 bases align to TRBD1. Trimming removed 7 bases from V and 5 bases from J; junction bases left unmatched: 11. CDR1 and CDR2 from the germline V gene are SNHLY and FYNNEI. CDR3 length equals 15 residues. CDR3 residues: CASTEQGAARETQYF. The CDR3, as DNA: TGTGCCAGCACGGAACAGGGGGCGGCCCGGGAGACCCAGTACTTC.

The CDR3 DNA reads TGTGCCAGCAGTTACACTCCTAACGAGCAGTACTTC. This sequence encodes CASSYTPNEQYF. The rearrangement joins TRBV6-5 to TRBJ2-7; D gene ambiguous. The CDR3 extends over 12 amino acids. The germline V gene encodes CDR1 MNHEY and CDR2 SVGAGI. Trimming took 2 bases from V and 5 from J, leaving 7 bases between them.

This chain links TRBV4-1 with TRBJ1-1; D gene unclear. The CDR3 loop spans 15 amino acids. CDR1 and CDR2 from the germline V gene are MGHRA and YSYEKL. Trimming removed 2 bases at V and 5 bases at J, with 15 bases between. The chain's CDR3 is CASSQSERAGTEAFF. CDR3 DNA sequence: TGCGCCAGCAGCCAATCTGAGAGGGCTGGTACTGAAGCTTTCTTT.

The rearrangement links TRBV7-9 to TRBJ1-4; D remains ambiguous. V gave up 5 bases and J gave up 11 bases, with 15 bases separating them. The CDR3 sequence is 13 residues long. In germline, CDR1 is SEHNR, CDR2 FQNEAQ (reference sequence). CDR3 sequence: CASSLAGAEKLFF. The CDR3, as DNA: TGTGCCAGCAGCCTTGCGGGCGCTGAGAAACTGTTTTTT.